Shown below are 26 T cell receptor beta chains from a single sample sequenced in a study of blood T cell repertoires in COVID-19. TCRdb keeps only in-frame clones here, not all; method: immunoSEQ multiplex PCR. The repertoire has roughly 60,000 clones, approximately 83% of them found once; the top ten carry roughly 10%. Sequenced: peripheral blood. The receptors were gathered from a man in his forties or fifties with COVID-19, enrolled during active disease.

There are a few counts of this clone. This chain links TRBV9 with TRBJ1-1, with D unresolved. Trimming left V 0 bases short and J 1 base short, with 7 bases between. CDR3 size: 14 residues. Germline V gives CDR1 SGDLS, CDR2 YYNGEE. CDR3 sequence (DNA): TGTGCCAGCAGCGTAGGCTCAGGGAACACTGAAGCTTTCTTT. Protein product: CASSVGSGNTEAFF.

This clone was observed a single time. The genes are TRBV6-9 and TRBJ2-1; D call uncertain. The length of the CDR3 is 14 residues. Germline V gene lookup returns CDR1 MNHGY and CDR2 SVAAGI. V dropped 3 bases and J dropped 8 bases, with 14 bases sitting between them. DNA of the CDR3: TGTGCCAGCAGTTACGCGGAGCCGGTCTATGAGCAGTTCTTC. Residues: CASSYAEPVYEQFF.

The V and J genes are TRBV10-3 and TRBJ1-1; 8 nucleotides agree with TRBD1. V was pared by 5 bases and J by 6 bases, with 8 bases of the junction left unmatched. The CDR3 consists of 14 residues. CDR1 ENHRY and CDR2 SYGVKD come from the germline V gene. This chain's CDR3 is CAISPAGTGAEAFF. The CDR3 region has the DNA TGTGCCATCAGTCCAGCCGGGACAGGCGCTGAAGCTTTCTTT.

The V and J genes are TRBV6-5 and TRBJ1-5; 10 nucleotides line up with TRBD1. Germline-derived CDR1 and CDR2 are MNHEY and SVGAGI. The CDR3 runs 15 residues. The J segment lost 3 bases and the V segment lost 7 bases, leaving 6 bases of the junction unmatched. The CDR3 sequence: CASTAGQGSNQPQHF. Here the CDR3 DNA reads TGTGCCAGCACCGCGGGACAGGGGTCCAATCAGCCCCAGCATTTT.

CDR3 protein: CASSPTLHEQYF. CDR3 in DNA: TGTGCCAGCAGCCCCACTTTACACGAGCAGTACTTC. V usage is TRBV7-2 and J usage is TRBJ2-7; D not resolved. This CDR3 region has 12 residues. V dropped 5 bases and J dropped 5 bases, with 10 bases sitting between them. CDR1 is SGHTA, CDR2 FQGNSA, per germline.

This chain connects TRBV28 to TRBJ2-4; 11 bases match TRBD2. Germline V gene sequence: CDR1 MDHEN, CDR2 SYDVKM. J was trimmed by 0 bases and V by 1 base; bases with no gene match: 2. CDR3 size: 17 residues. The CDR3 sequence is CASSLLGLAAAKNIQYF. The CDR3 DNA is TGTGCCAGCAGTTTATTGGGACTAGCGGCAGCCAAAAACATTCAGTACTTC. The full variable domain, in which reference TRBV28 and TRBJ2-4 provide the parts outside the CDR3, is DVKVTQSSRYLVKRTGEKVFLECVQDMDHENMFWYRQDPGLGLRLIYFSYDVKMKEKGDIPEGYSVSREKKERFSLILESASTNQTSMYLCASSLLGLAAAKNIQYFGAGTRLSVL.

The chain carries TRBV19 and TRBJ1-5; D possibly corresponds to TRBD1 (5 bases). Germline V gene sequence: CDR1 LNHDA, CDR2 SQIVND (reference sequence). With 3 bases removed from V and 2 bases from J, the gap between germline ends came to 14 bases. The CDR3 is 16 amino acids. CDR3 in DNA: TGTGCCAGTAGTATGAGAGGCGGGGACGGCAATCAGCCCCAGCATTTT. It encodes CASSMRGGDGNQPQHF.

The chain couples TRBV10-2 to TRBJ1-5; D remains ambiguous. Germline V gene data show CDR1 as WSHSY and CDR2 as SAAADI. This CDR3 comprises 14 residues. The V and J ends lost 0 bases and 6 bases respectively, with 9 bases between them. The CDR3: CASSESTRRQPQHF. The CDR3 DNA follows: TGCGCCAGCAGTGAGTCGACTCGCCGTCAGCCCCAGCATTTT.

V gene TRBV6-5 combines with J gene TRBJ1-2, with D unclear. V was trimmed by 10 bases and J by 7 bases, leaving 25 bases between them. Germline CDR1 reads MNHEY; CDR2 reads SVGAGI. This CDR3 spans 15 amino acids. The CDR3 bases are TGTGCCACCTCTCCGGGCCCGCTGACTAGGGTTGGCTACACCTTC. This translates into CATSPGPLTRVGYTF.

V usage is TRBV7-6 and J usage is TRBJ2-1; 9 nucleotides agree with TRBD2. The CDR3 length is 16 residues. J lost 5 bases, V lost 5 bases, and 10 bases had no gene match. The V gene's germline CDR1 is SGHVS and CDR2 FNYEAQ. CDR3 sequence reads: CASSRPLAGRHNEQFF. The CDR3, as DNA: TGTGCCAGCAGCCGACCTCTAGCGGGACGACACAATGAGCAGTTCTTC.

For the CDR3, the DNA is TGTGCCATCAGGGGTCCGGTTGGCGGGATCCACGAGCAGTACTTC. Its translation: CAIRGPVGGIHEQYF. This sequence joins TRBV10-3 and TRBJ2-7, with TRBD2 as a possible D gene (6 bases). The CDR3 is made up of 15 amino acids. Germline V gene sequence: CDR1 ENHRY, CDR2 SYGVKD. The V end was cut by 6 bases, the J end by 5 bases, with 20 bases between.

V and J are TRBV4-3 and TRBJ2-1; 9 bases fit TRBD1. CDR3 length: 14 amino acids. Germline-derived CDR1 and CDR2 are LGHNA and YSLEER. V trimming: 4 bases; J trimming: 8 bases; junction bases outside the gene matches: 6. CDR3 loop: CASSPGTGRDEQFF. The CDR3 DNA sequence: TGCGCCAGCAGCCCTGGGACAGGGAGGGATGAGCAGTTCTTC.

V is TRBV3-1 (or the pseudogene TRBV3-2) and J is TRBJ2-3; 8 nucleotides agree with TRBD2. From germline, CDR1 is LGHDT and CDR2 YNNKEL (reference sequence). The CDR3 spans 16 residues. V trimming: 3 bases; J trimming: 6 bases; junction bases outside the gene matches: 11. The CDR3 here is CASSQATSGGGDTQYF. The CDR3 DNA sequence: TGTGCCAGCAGCCAGGCTACTAGCGGTGGAGGGGATACGCAGTATTTT.

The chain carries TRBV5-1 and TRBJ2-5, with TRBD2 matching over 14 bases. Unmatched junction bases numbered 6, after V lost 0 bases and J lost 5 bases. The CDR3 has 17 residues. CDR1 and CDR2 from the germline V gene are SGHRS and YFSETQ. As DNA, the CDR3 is TGCGCCAGCAGCTTGGGCGGGACTAGCGGGAGTGGGGAGACCCAGTACTTC. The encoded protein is CASSLGGTSGSGETQYF.

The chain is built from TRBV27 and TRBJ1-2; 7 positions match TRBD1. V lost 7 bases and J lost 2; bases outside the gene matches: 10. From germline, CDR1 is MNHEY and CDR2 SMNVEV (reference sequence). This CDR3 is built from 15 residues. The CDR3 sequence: CASTSRVDRNYGYTF. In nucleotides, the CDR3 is TGTGCCAGCACCTCCCGGGTGGACAGGAACTATGGCTACACCTTC.

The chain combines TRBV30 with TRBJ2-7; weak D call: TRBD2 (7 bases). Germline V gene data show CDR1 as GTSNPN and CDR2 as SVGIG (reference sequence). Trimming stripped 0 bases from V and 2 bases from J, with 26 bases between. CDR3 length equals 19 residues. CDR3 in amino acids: CAWSVFGGHGDLRTYEQYF. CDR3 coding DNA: TGTGCCTGGAGTGTGTTCGGGGGGCATGGAGACCTTAGGACCTACGAGCAGTACTTC.

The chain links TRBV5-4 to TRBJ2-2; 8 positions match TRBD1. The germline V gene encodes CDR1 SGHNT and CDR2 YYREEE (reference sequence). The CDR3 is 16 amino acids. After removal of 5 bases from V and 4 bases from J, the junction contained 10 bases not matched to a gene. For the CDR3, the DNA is TGTGCCAGCAGGTTGATGACAGGGGTGTCCACCGGGGAGCTGTTTTTT. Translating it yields CASRLMTGVSTGELFF.

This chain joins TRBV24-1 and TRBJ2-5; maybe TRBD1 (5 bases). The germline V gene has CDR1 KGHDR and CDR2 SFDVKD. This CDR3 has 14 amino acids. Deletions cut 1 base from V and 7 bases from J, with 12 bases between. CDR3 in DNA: TGTGCCACCAGTGATTTAGACGCTCAGGGGACCCAGTACTTC. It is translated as CATSDLDAQGTQYF.

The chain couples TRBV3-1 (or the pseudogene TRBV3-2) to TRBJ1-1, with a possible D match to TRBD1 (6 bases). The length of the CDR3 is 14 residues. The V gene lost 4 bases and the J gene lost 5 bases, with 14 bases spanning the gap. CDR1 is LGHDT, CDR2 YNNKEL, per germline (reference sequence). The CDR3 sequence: CASSPRGRATEAFF. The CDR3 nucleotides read TGTGCCAGCAGCCCCAGGGGCAGGGCTACTGAAGCTTTCTTT.

CDR3: CASSSAGSGNTIYF. The CDR3 DNA reads TGTGCCAGCAGTTCCGCGGGTTCTGGAAACACCATATATTTT. The rearrangement uses TRBV6-1 and TRBJ1-3; D gene uncertain. The germline gives CDR1 MNHNS, CDR2 SASEGT. The CDR3 is made up of 14 amino acids. The V and J ends lost 5 bases and 1 base respectively, with 9 bases between them.

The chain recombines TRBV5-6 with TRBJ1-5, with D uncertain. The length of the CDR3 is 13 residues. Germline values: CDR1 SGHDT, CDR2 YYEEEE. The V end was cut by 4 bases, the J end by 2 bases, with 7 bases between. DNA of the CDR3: TGTGCCAGCAGCATCTCCCGCAATCAGCCCCAGCATTTT. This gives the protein CASSISRNQPQHF. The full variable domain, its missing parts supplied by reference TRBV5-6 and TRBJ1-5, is DAGVTQSPTHLIKTRGQQVTLRCSPKSGHDTVSWYQQALGQGPQFIFQYYEEEERQRGNFPDRFSGHQFPNYSSELNVNALLLGDSALYLCASSISRNQPQHFGDGTRLSIL.

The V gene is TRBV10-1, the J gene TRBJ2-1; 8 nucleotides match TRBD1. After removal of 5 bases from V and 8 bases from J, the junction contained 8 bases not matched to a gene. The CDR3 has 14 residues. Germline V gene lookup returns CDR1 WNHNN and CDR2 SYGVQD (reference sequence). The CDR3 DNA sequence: TGCGCCAGCAGTCCAGGACAGGGTAGGGATGAGCAGTTCTTC. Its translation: CASSPGQGRDEQFF.

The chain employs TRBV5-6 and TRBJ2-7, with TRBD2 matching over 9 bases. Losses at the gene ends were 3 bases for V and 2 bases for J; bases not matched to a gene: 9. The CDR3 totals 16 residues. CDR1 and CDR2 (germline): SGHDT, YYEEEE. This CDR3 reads CASSWRASGNTYEQYF. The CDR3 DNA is TGTGCCAGCAGCTGGAGGGCTAGCGGGAACACCTACGAGCAGTACTTC.

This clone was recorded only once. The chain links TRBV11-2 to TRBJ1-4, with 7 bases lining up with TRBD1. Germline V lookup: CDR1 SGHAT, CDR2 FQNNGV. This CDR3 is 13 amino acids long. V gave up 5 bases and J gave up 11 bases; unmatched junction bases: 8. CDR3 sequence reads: CASSLRQGTKLFF. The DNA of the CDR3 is TGTGCCAGCAGCCTCCGACAGGGTACTAAACTGTTTTTT.

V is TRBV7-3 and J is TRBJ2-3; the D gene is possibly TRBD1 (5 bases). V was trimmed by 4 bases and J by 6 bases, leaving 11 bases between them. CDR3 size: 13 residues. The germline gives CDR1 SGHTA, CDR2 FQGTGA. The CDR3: CASSSQGTDTQYF. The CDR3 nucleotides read TGTGCCAGCAGCTCTCAGGGAACGGATACGCAGTATTTT.

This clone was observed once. The CDR3 DNA sequence: TGTGCCAGCAGCAAAGGGGGAGGACTGCCGAAGCTGTCAGATACGCAGTATTTT. Translating it yields CASSKGGGLPKLSDTQYF. The genes are TRBV21-1 and TRBJ2-3; no check of the table's D call, TRBD2, against the DNA was made. TRBV21-1 is a pseudogene. This CDR3 has 18 amino acids.